The clone carrying this T cell receptor beta chain came up once. Its matching antigen is unknown. The treatment denotes: approximately 18 received Ad26.COV2.S at low or high dose, single or two shots; 5 received placebo; per-sample allocation not given. Specimens were obtained on day 63 following the first vaccine or placebo injection. These data originate in a study of Ad26.COV2.S vaccination and SARS-CoV-2 variants. In the study overall: The Ad26.COV2.S arm of the COV1001 trial was where the donor was placed. By the intramuscular route, Ad26.COV2.S was given once, or twice 56 days apart. Points from the study as a whole: The authors reported substantial breadth in spike-specific CD8+ and CD4+ T cell responses after vaccination. Possible underestimation of total T cell responses by the TCR breadth and depth analyses was noted.

Losses at the gene ends were 4 bases for V and 5 bases for J; bases not matched to a gene: 11. The CDR3 contains 16 residues. Germline values: CDR1 LGHNA, CDR2 YSLEER. Assay: immunoSEQ multiplex PCR; the TCRdb copy retains only in-frame clones and omits some. Among about 400,000 clones listed, about 91% were seen once. Sequencing was performed on peripheral blood, taken in a trial of Ad26.COV2.S vaccine versus placebo. The TCR comes from a person aged 18-60 years who received the Ad26.COV2.S COVID-19 vaccine or a placebo. This chain links TRBV4-3 with TRBJ2-5; 9 bases map to TRBD2. The CDR3, as DNA: TGCGCCAGCAGCCCGTCGGGTAGCGGGAGTGGGGAGACCCAGTACTTC. It codes for CASSPSGSGSGETQYF.